The clone carrying this TCR beta chain has more than one count but fewer than ten. Its antigen is currently unknown. The data stem from a study of cytomegalovirus exposure and HLA in healthy donors. Overall study results and limits: A further, later analysis showed that HLA-associated TCR beta chains (compared with equally common others) were more clonally expanded. Productive status was seen about 87% or about 30% of the time for most TCR beta V segments in an earlier analysis. The study put 150 to 200 TCR beta chains on its list as cytomegalovirus-associated.

PCR employed 60 Vbeta and 13 Jbeta primers. The assay was immunoSEQ multiplex PCR, and TCRdb's table has in-frame clones only and misses some. The table lists roughly 170,000 clones, over 80% of them singletons. This sequence originates from a woman in her forties or fifties in good health and CMV-seropositive. Material for sequencing was PBMCs.

This CDR3 reads CASSSPQDTEGLYGYTF. The CDR3 region has the DNA TGTGCCAGCAGCTCCCCTCAGGACACGGAGGGACTGTATGGCTACACCTTC. The V and J genes are TRBV7-9 and TRBJ1-2, with D maybe TRBD1 (5 bases). This CDR3 spans 17 amino acids. The germline CDR1 and CDR2 sequences are SEHNR and FQNEAQ (reference sequence). Trimming removed 4 bases at V and 5 bases at J, with 23 bases between.